The clone carrying this T cell receptor beta chain was observed a handful of times. Its antigen remains unidentified. This sample is part of a study of response to subunit inactivated influenza vaccine. Study-wide points: The study's authors posited that every seasonal influenza vaccination enlists few new T cells.

TCRdb reanalysed the RT-PCR reads using MiXCR and keeps one entry per CDR3 protein. The table shows around 320,000 distinct CDR3 sequences, with 20% to 25% occurring only once. Trimming left V 6 bases short and J 0 bases short, with 14 bases between. The CDR3 consists of 16 residues. The source is a man aged 50 to 69 who received an inactivated influenza vaccine. Sequenced material: PBMCs from blood, taken about 20 months after vaccination. The rearrangement links TRBV12-3 or TRBV12-4 to TRBJ2-2; D not resolved. CDR3 in amino acids: CASSPIVATNTGELFF. CDR3 DNA: TGTGCCAGCAGCCCAATTGTCGCAACGAACACCGGGGAGCTGTTTTTT.